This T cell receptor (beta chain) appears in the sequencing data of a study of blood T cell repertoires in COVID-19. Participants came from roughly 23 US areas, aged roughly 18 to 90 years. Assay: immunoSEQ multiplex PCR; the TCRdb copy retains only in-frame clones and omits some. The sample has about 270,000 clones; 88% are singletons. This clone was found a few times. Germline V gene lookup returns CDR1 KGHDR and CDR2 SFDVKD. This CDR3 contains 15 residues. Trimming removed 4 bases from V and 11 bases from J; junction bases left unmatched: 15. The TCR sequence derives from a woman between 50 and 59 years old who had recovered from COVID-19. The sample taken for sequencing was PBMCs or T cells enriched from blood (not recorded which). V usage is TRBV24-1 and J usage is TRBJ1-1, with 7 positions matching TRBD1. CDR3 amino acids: CATSDPDGDRRRAFF. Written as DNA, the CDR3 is TGTGCCACCAGTGACCCGGACGGGGACAGACGTAGGGCTTTCTTT.